The TCR beta chain under discussion was sequenced for a study of cytomegalovirus exposure and HLA in healthy donors. General study points: HLA allele associations emerged for roughly 17,000 TCR beta sequences in a later analysis, at 0.05 false discovery rate. In an earlier analysis, about 87% or about 30%: the productive usage of most TCR beta V segments. Highly shared sequence variants in one cluster were likely a sequencing artifact.

The PCR employed 60 Vbeta primers together with 13 Jbeta primers. Data came from immunoSEQ multiplex PCR; TCRdb stores just in-frame clones and leaves some out. Among around 300,000 clones listed, over 85% were seen once. Comment on this clone: Its target is not known.

V shed 5 bases and J 5 bases; nucleotides not matched to a gene: 11. The CDR3 covers 16 residues. Germline V lookup: CDR1 SGHVS, CDR2 FNYEAQ. Specimen: PBMCs. The V and J genes are TRBV7-6 and TRBJ2-5; 10 nucleotides line up with TRBD2. The TCR originated in a woman between 18 and 29 years old in good health and CMV-seronegative. In DNA form, the CDR3 reads TGTGCCAGCAGCGCGTTAGCGGGGGGCCGGGGGGAGACCCAGTACTTC. It specifies CASSALAGGRGETQYF. The entire variable domain, with the rest obtained from reference TRBV7-6 and TRBJ2-5, is as follows: GAGVSQSPRYKVTKRGQDVALRCDPISGHVSLYWYRQALGQGPEFLTYFNYEAQQDKSGLPNDRFSAERPEGSISTLTIQRTEQRDSAMYRCASSALAGGRGETQYFGPGTRLLVL.